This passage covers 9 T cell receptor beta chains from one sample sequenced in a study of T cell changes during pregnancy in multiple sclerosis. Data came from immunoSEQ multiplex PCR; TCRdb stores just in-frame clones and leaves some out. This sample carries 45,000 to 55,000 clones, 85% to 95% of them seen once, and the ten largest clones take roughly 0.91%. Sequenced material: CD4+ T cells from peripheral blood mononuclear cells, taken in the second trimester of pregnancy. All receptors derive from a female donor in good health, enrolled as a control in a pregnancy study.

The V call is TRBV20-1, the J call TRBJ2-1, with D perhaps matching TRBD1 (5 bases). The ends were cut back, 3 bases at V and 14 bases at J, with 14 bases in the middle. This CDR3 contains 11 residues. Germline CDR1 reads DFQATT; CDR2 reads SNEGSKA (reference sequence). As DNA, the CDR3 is TGCAGTGCTAGTCGCCAGGGAAGAAAGTTCTTC. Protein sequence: CSASRQGRKFF.

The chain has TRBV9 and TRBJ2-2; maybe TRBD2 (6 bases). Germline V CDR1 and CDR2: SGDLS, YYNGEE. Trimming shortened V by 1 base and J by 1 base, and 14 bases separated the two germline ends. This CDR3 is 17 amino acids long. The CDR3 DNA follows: TGTGCCAGCAGCGTAACCTCCCGGGGACTGAACACCGGGGAGCTGTTTTTT. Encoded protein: CASSVTSRGLNTGELFF.

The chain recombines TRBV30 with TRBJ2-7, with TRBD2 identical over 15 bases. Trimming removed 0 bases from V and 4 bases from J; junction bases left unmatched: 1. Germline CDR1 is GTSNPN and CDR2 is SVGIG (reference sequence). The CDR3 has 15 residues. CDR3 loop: CAWSVGTSGRYEQYF. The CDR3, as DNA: TGTGCCTGGAGTGTAGGGACTAGCGGGAGGTACGAGCAGTACTTC. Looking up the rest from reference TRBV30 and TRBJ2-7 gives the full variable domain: SQTIHQWPATLVQPVGSPLSLECTVEGTSNPNLYWYRQAAGRGLQLLFYSVGIGQISSEVPQNLSASRPQDRQFILSSKKLLLSDSGFYLCAWSVGTSGRYEQYFGPGTRLTVT.

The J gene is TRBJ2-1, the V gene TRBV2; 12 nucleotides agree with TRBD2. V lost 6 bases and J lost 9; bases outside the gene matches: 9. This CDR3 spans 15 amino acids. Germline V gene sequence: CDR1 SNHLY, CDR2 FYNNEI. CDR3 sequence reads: CASRPGLAGTFEQFF. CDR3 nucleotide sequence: TGTGCCAGCAGGCCGGGACTAGCGGGTACTTTTGAGCAGTTCTTC. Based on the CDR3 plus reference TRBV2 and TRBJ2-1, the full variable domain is EPEVTQTPSHQVTQMGQEVILRCVPISNHLYFYWYRQILGQKVEFLVSFYNNEISEKSEIFDDQFSVERPDGSNFTLKIRSTKLEDSAMYFCASRPGLAGTFEQFFGPGTRLTVL.

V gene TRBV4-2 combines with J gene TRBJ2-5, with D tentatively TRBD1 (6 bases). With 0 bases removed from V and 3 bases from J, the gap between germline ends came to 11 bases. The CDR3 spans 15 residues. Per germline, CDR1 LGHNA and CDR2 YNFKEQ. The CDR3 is CASSQEGAGEETQYF. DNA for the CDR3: TGTGCCAGCAGCCAAGAAGGGGCAGGGGAAGAGACCCAGTACTTC.

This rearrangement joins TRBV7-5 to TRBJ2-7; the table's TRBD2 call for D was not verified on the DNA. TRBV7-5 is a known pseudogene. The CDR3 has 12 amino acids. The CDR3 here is CARSLRPYEQYF. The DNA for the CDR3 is TGTGCCAGAAGTTTGCGGCCCTACGAGCAGTACTTC.

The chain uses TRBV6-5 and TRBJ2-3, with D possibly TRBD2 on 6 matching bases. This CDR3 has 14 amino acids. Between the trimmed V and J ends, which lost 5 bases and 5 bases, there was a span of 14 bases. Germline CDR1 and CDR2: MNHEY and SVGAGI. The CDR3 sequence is CASSTILAKDTQYF. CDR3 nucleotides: TGTGCCAGCAGTACAATACTAGCAAAAGATACGCAGTATTTT.

The CDR3 nucleotides read TGTGCCAGCAACCCTCTTGCGCGGGAGGGCAACAATGAGCAGTTCTTC. Amino acid sequence: CASNPLAREGNNEQFF. The chain is built from TRBV4-2 and TRBJ2-1, with 9 nucleotides matching TRBD2. CDR3 length equals 16 residues. J gave up 5 bases and V 7 bases, and 12 bases lay outside the gene matches. The germline V gene has CDR1 LGHNA and CDR2 YNFKEQ.

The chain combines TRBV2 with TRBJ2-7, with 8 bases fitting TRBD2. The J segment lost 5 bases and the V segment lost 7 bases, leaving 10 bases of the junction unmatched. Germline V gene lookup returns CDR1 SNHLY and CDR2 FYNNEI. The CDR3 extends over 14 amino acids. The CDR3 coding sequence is TGTGCCAGCACCCTACGGGGGGGAGTGGACGAGCAGTACTTC. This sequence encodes CASTLRGGVDEQYF.